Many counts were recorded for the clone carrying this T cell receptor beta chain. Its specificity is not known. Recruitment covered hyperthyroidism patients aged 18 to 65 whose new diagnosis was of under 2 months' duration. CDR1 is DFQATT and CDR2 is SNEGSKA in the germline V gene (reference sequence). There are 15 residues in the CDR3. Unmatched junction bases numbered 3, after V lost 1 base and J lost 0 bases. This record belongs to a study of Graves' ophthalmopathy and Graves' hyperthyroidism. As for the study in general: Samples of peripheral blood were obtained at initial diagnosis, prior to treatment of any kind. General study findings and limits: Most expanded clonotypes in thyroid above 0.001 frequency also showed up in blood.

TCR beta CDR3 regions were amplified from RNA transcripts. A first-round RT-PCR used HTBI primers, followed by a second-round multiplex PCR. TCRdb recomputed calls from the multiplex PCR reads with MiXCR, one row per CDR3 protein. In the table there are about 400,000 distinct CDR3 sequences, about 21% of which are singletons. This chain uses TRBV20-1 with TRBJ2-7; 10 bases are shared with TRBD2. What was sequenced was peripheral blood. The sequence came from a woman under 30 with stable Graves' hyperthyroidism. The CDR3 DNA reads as TGCAGTGCTAGAGCCCTAGCGGGAGTCTCCTACGAGCAGTACTTC. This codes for CSARALAGVSYEQYF.